This T cell receptor (beta chain) originates from a study of T cell clones after liver transplantation. Looking at the study overall: Subjects received no induction therapy and standard immunosuppression until randomization at 12-24 months post-transplant. Study results and limitations: Post-transplant time points were not standardized, so conclusions are preliminary. Circulating graft-donor-reactive CD4 TCRbeta sequences fell significantly post-transplant in 5 of 8 subjects. Donor-reactive sequences fell more than third party-reactive ones, suggesting partial deletion.

Libraries were prepared by immunoSEQ multiplex PCR; TCRdb keeps only in-frame clonotypes and omits some of them. The repertoire holds roughly 70,000 clones, with under 90% as singletons. Germline CDR1 SGHRS, CDR2 YFSETQ. V lost 1 base to trimming and J lost 0 bases, with 11 bases between them. The CDR3 sequence is 15 residues long. About this clone itself: Antigen: not known.

This sequence joins TRBV5-1 and TRBJ2-7; D unresolved. Sequencing was performed on CD4+ T cells from blood, taken before liver transplant. The source of this sequence is a human donor who received a liver transplant. The CDR3 region has the DNA TGCGCCAGCAGCTTGTTAGTGGCTACCTCCTACGAGCAGTACTTC. Protein product: CASSLLVATSYEQYF.